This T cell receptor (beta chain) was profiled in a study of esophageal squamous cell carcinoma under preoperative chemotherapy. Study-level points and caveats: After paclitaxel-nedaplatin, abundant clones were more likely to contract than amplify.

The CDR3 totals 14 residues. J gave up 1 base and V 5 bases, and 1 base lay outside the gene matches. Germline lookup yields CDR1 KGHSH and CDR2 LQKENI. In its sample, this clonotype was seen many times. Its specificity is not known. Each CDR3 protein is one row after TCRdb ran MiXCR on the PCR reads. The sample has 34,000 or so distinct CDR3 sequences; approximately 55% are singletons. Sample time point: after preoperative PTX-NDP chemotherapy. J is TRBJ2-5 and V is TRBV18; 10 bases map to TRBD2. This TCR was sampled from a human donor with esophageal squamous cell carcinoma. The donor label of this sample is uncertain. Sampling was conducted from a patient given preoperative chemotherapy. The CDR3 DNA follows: TGTGCCAGCTCAGCTAGCGGGGGCCAAGAGACCCAGTACTTC. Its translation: CASSASGGQETQYF.